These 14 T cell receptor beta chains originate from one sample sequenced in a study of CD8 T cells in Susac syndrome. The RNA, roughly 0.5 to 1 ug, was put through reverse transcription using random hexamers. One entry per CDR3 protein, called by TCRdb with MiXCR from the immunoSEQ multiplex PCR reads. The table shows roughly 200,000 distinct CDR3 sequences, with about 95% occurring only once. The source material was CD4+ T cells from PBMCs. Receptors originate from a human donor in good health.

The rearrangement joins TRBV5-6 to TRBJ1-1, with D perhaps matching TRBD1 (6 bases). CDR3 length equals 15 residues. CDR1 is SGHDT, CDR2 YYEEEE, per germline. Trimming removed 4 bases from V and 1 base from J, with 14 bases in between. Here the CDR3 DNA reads TGTGCCAGCAGCCAATACCCGGACAGGAACACTGAAGCTTTCTTT. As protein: CASSQYPDRNTEAFF.

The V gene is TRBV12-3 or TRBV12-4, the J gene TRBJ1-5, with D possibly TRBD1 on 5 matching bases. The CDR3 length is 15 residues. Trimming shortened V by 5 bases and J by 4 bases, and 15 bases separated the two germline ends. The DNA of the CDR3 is TGTGCCAGCAGTGCCGCAAGGGGACGTAATCAGCCCCAGCATTTT. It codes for CASSAARGRNQPQHF.

The chain's CDR3 is CASSTGGVQANYGYTF. The DNA for the CDR3 is TGTGCCAGCAGTACCGGGGGGGTTCAAGCTAACTATGGCTACACCTTC. V is TRBV25-1 and J is TRBJ1-2, with TRBD1 as a possible D gene (5 bases). V dropped 5 bases and J dropped 0 bases, with 16 bases sitting between them. The CDR3 covers 16 residues. Germline values: CDR1 MGHDK, CDR2 SYGVNS.

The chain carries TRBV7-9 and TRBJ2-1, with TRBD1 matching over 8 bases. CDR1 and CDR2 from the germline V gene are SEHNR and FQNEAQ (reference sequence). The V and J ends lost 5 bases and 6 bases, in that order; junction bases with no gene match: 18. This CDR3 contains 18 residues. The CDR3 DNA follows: TGTGCCAGCAGCCTCCTAGGACAGGGAAGGGTCAATAGCAATGAGCAGTTCTTC. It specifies CASSLLGQGRVNSNEQFF.

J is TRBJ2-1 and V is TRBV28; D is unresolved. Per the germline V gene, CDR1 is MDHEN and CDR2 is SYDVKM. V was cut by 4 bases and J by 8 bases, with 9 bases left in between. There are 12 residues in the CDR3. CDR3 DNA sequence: TGTGCCAGCAGTTCCACCCTAGATGAGCAGTTCTTC. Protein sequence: CASSSTLDEQFF.

The CDR3 nucleotides are TGTGCCAGCAGCCAAGATGTGGATCTGAACACTGAAGCTTTCTTT. It yields the protein CASSQDVDLNTEAFF. This chain joins TRBV3-1 and TRBJ1-1; no firm D call. The V gene lost 0 bases and the J gene lost 0 bases, with 8 bases spanning the gap. The CDR3 has 15 residues. Germline V lookup: CDR1 LGHDT, CDR2 YNNKEL (reference sequence).

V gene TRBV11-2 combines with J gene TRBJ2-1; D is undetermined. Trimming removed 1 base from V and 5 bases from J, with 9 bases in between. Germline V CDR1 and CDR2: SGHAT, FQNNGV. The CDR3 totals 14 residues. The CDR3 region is CASSLAGSHNEQFF. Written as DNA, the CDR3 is TGTGCCAGCAGCTTAGCGGGCAGTCACAATGAGCAGTTCTTC.

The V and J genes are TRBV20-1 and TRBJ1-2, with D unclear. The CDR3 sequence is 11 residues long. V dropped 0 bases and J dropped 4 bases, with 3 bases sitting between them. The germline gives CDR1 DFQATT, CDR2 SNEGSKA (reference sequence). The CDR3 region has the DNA TGCAGTGCTAGAGAGCCCTATGGCTACACCTTC. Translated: CSAREPYGYTF.

CDR3 coding DNA: TGTGCCAGCAGTTTAAGCGGGCGCCTCGTACGGGAGACCCAGTACTTC. Its protein is CASSLSGRLVRETQYF. The chain recombines TRBV27 with TRBJ2-5, with D tentatively TRBD2 (6 bases). With 2 bases removed from V and 5 bases from J, the gap between germline ends came to 18 bases. Germline V lookup: CDR1 MNHEY, CDR2 SMNVEV (reference sequence). The CDR3 totals 16 residues.

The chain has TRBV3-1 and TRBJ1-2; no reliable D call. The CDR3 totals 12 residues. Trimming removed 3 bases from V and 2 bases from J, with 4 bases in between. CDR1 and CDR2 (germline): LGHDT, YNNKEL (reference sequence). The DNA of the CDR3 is TGTGCCAGCAGCCATGACAACTATGGCTACACCTTC. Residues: CASSHDNYGYTF. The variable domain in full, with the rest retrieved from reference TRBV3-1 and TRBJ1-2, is DTAVSQTPKYLVTQMGNDKSIKCEQNLGHDTMYWYKQDSKKFLKIMFSYNNKELIINETVPNRFSPKSPDKAHLNLHINSLELGDSAVYFCASSHDNYGYTFGSGTRLTVV.

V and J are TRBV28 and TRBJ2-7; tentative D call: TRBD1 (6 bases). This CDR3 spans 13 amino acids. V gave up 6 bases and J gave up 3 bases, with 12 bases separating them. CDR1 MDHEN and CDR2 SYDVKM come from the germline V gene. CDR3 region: CASSRRDNYEQYV. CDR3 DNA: TGTGCCAGCAGCCGCCGGGACAACTACGAGCAGTACGTC.

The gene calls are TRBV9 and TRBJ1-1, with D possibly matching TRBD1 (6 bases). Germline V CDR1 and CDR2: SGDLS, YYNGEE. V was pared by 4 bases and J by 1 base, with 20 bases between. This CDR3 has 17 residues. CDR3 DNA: TGTGCCAGCAGCTCGAGACGACGGGGGGGACAGAACACTGAAGCTTTCTTT. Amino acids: CASSSRRRGGQNTEAFF. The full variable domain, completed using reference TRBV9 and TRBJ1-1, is DSGVTQTPKHLITATGQRVTLRCSPRSGDLSVYWYQQSLDQGLQFLIQYYNGEERAKGNILERFSAQQFPDLHSELNLSSLELGDSALYFCASSSRRRGGQNTEAFFGQGTRLTVV.

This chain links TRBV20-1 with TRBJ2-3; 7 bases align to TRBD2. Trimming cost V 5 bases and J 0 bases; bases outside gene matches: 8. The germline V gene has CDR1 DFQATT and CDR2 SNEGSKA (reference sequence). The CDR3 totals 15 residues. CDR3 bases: TGCAGTGCTCCCCCCGCACTAGCGAGCACAGATACGCAGTATTTT. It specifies CSAPPALASTDTQYF.

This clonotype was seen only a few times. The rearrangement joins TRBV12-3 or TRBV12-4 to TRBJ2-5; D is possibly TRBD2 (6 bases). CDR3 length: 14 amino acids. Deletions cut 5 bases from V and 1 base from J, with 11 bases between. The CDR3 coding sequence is TGTGCCAGCAGTCTCTCGGGGGTCCAAGAGACCCAGTACTTC. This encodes CASSLSGVQETQYF.